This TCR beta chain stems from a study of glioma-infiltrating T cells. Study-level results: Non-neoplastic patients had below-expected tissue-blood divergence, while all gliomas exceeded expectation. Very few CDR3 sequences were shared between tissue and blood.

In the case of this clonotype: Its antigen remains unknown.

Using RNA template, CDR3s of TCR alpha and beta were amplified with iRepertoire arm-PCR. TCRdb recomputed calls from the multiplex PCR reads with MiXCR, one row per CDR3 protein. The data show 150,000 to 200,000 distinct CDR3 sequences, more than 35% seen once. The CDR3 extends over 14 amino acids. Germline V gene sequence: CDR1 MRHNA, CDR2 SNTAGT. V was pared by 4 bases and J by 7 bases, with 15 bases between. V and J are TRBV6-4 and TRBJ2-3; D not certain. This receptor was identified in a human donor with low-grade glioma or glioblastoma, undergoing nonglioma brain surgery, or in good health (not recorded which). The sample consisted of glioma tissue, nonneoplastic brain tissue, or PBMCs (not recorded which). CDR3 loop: CASSVVAISYTQYF. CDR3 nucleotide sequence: TGTGCCAGCAGTGTGGTGGCTATATCTTATACGCAGTATTTT.